Listed below are T cell receptor beta chains from one sample, sequenced in a study of T cell changes during pregnancy in multiple sclerosis. Clones were read by immunoSEQ multiplex PCR, and TCRdb kept only the in-frame ones, dropping some. The data show roughly 93,000 clones, with around 93% seen just once and more than 1.5% held by the top ten. The source material was peripheral blood, sampled in the first trimester of pregnancy. These TCRs come from a female donor in good health, enrolled as a control in a pregnancy study. The CDR3 runs from the conserved cysteine through the conserved F or W. Fields, in order: CDR3 DNA, CDR3 protein, J gene, clone size, V gene, D gene. D genes are given only for firm matches. Clone size, where shown, is once, few, many, or a class for clones that have expanded.

TGTGCCAGCAGCCTTGACGGGAACTATGGCTACACCTTC,CASSLDGNYGYTF,TRBJ1-2,NA,TRBV7-6,NA
TGTGCCAGCAGCTTCCAGAGGACAGATACGCAGTATTTT,CASSFQRTDTQYF,TRBJ2-3,NA,TRBV7-8,NA
TGTGCCAGCAGCTTAGACGGAGGAGGTGGCTACACCTTC,CASSLDGGGGYTF,TRBJ1-2,NA,TRBV7-9,NA
TGTGCCAGCTCTCCCAGGGGTAGGGTAACGAACACTGAAGCTTTCTTT,CASSPRGRVTNTEAFF,TRBJ1-1,NA,TRBV18,NA
TGTGCCAGCAGCCCGACAGGGGCCTATGGCTACACCTTC,CASSPTGAYGYTF,TRBJ1-2,NA,TRBV6-5,TRBD1
TGTGCCAGCAGCGGGGGGACGGGGAGGGAGCAGTACTTC,CASSGGTGREQYF,TRBJ2-7,NA,TRBV7-3,NA
TGTGCTAGTGGTTTGGGAGGCTATCAGCCCCAGCATTTT,CASGLGGYQPQHF,TRBJ1-5,NA,TRBV12-5,NA
TGTGCCAGCAGTTTCCTACTCAGGGTTGGCTACACCTTC,CASSFLLRVGYTF,TRBJ1-2,once,TRBV28,NA
TGTGCCAGCAGCGCTACGCAGGGGGAAGGAAACACCATATATTTT,CASSATQGEGNTIYF,TRBJ1-3,NA,TRBV9,TRBD1
TGTGCCAGCAGCTTCTCCCTAGCGGGGGGCGTCACAGATACGCAGTATTTT,CASSFSLAGGVTDTQYF,TRBJ2-3,NA,TRBV7-9,TRBD2
TGTGCCAGCAGCCAAGAAATAGCACAACCTAATGAAAAACTGTTTTTT,CASSQEIAQPNEKLFF,TRBJ1-4,NA,TRBV4-2,NA
TGCGCCAGCAGGTTTCAGGACAGGGGGTCGAGGACTGAAGCTTTCTTT,CASRFQDRGSRTEAFF,TRBJ1-1,NA,TRBV5-1,TRBD1
TGTGCCAGCAGTTTATCCCCGGGTGGCCAGCCCCAGCATTTT,CASSLSPGGQPQHF,TRBJ1-5,few,TRBV27,NA
TGTGCCAGCAGTTTGGGACAGAGCACAGATACGCAGTATTTT,CASSLGQSTDTQYF,TRBJ2-3,NA,TRBV27,TRBD1
TGTGCCAGTAAACCGTTGGGACAGCTAAATGAAAAACTGTTTTTT,CASKPLGQLNEKLFF,TRBJ1-4,NA,TRBV19,TRBD1
TGTGCCAGCACCCGGGACACCAGCGAGCAGTACTTC,CASTRDTSEQYF,TRBJ2-7,few,TRBV6-6,NA
TGTGCCAGCAGTTTATCGAGGCAGCTTTCTAGCTCCTACGAGCAGTACTTC,CASSLSRQLSSSYEQYF,TRBJ2-7,NA,TRBV28,NA